Following are 21 T cell receptor beta chains from one sample sequenced in a study of T cell responses to AZD1222 COVID-19 vaccine. TCRdb's copy holds only in-frame clones and misses some; the assay was immunoSEQ multiplex PCR. The sample shows 120,000 or so clones, approximately 80% of them seen only once. Sequencing used peripheral blood, obtained 28 days after the second AZD1222 dose. Receptors were obtained from an adult who received the AZD1222 COVID-19 vaccine.

The rearrangement links TRBV5-1 to TRBJ2-7; weak D call: TRBD2 (6 bases). Trimming shortened V by 5 bases and J by 6 bases, and 15 bases separated the two germline ends. The V gene's germline CDR1 is SGHRS and CDR2 YFSETQ. This CDR3 has 13 amino acids. CDR3 nucleotide sequence: TGCGCCAGCAGTTTCGAACTAGCCCGCGAGCAGTACTTC. Its translation: CASSFELAREQYF.

The genes are TRBV3-1 (or the pseudogene TRBV3-2) and TRBJ2-2; 7 bases agree with TRBD1. V lost 1 base to trimming and J lost 14 bases; unmatched junction nucleotides: 13. The CDR3 has 15 amino acids. Germline CDR1 reads LGHDT; CDR2 reads YNNKEL (reference sequence). This CDR3 is CASSQARDRGSQLFF. CDR3 nucleotides: TGTGCCAGCAGCCAAGCACGGGACAGAGGTTCCCAACTGTTTTTT.

This clone showed up just a few times. This chain joins TRBV11-2 and TRBJ1-6; the D is unclear. The V gene's germline CDR1 is SGHAT and CDR2 FQNNGV. The CDR3 covers 15 residues. The ends were cut back, 4 bases at V and 4 bases at J, with 11 bases in the middle. CDR3 nucleotide sequence: TGTGCCAGCAGCTCAACCGGGAATTATAATTCACCCCTCCACTTT. Encoded protein: CASSSTGNYNSPLHF.

This clone has just a few counts. The chain couples TRBV7-2 to TRBJ2-5; 8 bases fit TRBD2. CDR1 and CDR2 (germline): SGHTA, FQGNSA. The length of the CDR3 is 19 residues. The V gene end was trimmed by 2 bases and the J gene end by 4 bases; junction bases not matched to a gene: 18. CDR3 DNA sequence: TGTGCCAGCAGCTTATTGGTTGGTGGGAGAGCGGGGGTAGGAGAGACCCAGTACTTC. This encodes CASSLLVGGRAGVGETQYF. The variable domain in full, with the rest retrieved from reference TRBV7-2 and TRBJ2-5, is GAGVSQSPSNKVTEKGKDVELRCDPISGHTALYWYRQSLGQGLEFLIYFQGNSAPDKSGLPSDRFSAERTGGSVSTLTIQRTQQEDSAVYLCASSLLVGGRAGVGETQYFGPGTRLLVL.

The rearrangement links TRBV28 to TRBJ1-2; D ambiguous. Per the germline V gene, CDR1 is MDHEN and CDR2 is SYDVKM. Trimming left V 10 bases short and J 6 bases short, with 21 bases between. CDR3 size: 14 residues. CDR3 sequence reads: CATRVGSQYHGYTF. The DNA of the CDR3 is TGTGCCACCCGAGTCGGGAGCCAGTATCATGGCTACACCTTC.

The chain uses TRBV3-1 (or the pseudogene TRBV3-2) and TRBJ1-2; unclear D gene. The V gene's germline CDR1 is LGHDT and CDR2 YNNKEL (reference sequence). Trimming stripped 2 bases from V and 6 bases from J, with 7 bases between. The CDR3 is 12 residues long. This CDR3 reads CASSQYSDGYTF. CDR3 DNA: TGTGCCAGCAGCCAATACTCAGATGGCTACACCTTC.

CDR3 amino acids: CASSQMGAGNTIYF. Written as DNA, the CDR3 is TGTGCCAGCAGCCAAATGGGCGCTGGAAACACCATATATTTT. The chain links TRBV14 to TRBJ1-3; D is unresolved. Trimming took 2 bases from V and 2 from J, leaving 7 bases between them. The CDR3 is 14 amino acids. Per the germline V gene, CDR1 is SGHDN and CDR2 is FVKESK.

As for this clone: Within the sample, other DNA sequences also encode this same CDR3. The chain has TRBV2 and TRBJ1-5; no reliable D call. This CDR3 region has 12 residues. Trimming stripped 4 bases from V and 4 bases from J, with 5 bases between. Germline CDR1 SNHLY, CDR2 FYNNEI. The CDR3 DNA sequence: TGTGCCAGCAGTGGGGGTAATCAGCCCCAGCATTTT. Translating gives CASSGGNQPQHF.

The genes are TRBV7-2 and TRBJ2-7, with D possibly TRBD1 on 7 matching bases. CDR1 and CDR2 from the germline V gene are SGHTA and FQGNSA. V lost 0 bases and J 7 bases, leaving 22 bases between the germline ends. The CDR3 consists of 17 residues. CDR3 coding DNA: TGTGCCAGCAGCTTAGCCTTCTTGGCGGGACAGAATGTGGAGCAGTACTTC. Residues: CASSLAFLAGQNVEQYF.

V is TRBV19 and J is TRBJ1-1; D not certain. The CDR3 totals 12 residues. V was clipped by 5 bases and J by 5 bases, with 9 bases between them. Germline V gene sequence: CDR1 LNHDA, CDR2 SQIVND (reference sequence). For the CDR3, the DNA is TGTGCCAGTAGTGAGGGATGGACTGAAGCTTTCTTT. It yields the protein CASSEGWTEAFF.

This clone has a single count. V usage is TRBV29-1 and J usage is TRBJ2-3, with unresolved D. CDR1 is SQVTM, CDR2 ANQGSEA, per germline. The CDR3 consists of 12 residues. The V and J ends lost 4 bases and 8 bases respectively, with 13 bases between them. CDR3 sequence: CSVGPSQGTQYF. CDR3 DNA sequence: TGCAGCGTTGGTCCCAGCCAAGGTACGCAGTATTTT.

The CDR3: CASKRVANTGELFF. The CDR3 DNA sequence: TGTGCCAGCAAAAGGGTTGCGAACACCGGGGAGCTGTTTTTT. The chain recombines TRBV6-5 with TRBJ2-2; D not resolved. This CDR3 is 14 amino acids long. Germline CDR1 is MNHEY and CDR2 is SVGAGI. V lost 7 bases to trimming and J lost 0 bases, with 9 bases between them.

This chain uses TRBV15 with TRBJ1-4; D may be TRBD1 (5 bases). The V gene's germline CDR1 is LNHNV and CDR2 YYDKDF (reference sequence). V gave up 3 bases and J gave up 10 bases, with 15 bases separating them. The CDR3 contains 14 residues. In DNA, the CDR3 is TGTGCCACCAGCAGGCGCGATGGGGACGGAAAACTGTTTTTT. Its protein product is CATSRRDGDGKLFF.

The rearrangement joins TRBV19 to TRBJ1-1, with TRBD1 as a possible D gene (5 bases). Germline V gene lookup returns CDR1 LNHDA and CDR2 SQIVND (reference sequence). The CDR3 extends over 21 amino acids. The V gene lost 0 bases and the J gene lost 1 base, with 27 bases spanning the gap. The CDR3 region is CASSIDPLYRGGVVGNTEAFF. CDR3 DNA sequence: TGTGCCAGTAGTATAGACCCCCTCTATAGAGGAGGGGTAGTTGGGAACACTGAAGCTTTCTTT.

This clone was picked up one time. V usage is TRBV27 and J usage is TRBJ2-7; D gene uncertain. Looked up from germline, CDR1 is MNHEY and CDR2 is SMNVEV (reference sequence). This CDR3 is 15 amino acids long. V lost 2 bases, J lost 2 bases, and 13 bases lay in between. The chain's CDR3 is CASSLKGLQAYEQYF. As DNA, the CDR3 is TGTGCCAGCAGTTTAAAGGGCTTGCAAGCCTACGAGCAGTACTTC.

The chain couples TRBV19 to TRBJ2-5, with TRBD1 as a possible D gene (6 bases). This CDR3 is built from 14 residues. Trimming shortened V by 5 bases and J by 1 base, and 11 bases separated the two germline ends. CDR1 is LNHDA and CDR2 is SQIVND in the germline V gene (reference sequence). The CDR3 DNA follows: TGTGCCAGTAGTCCTAGGGGGACCCAAGAGACCCAGTACTTC. This sequence encodes CASSPRGTQETQYF.

The V and J genes are TRBV19 and TRBJ2-2, with TRBD1 identical over 12 bases. Germline V gene data show CDR1 as LNHDA and CDR2 as SQIVND (reference sequence). CDR3 length: 16 residues. The ends lost 4 bases at V and 7 bases at J; junction bases unmatched: 7. The CDR3: CASSTLGQGAIGELFF. The CDR3 region has the DNA TGTGCCAGTAGTACGTTGGGACAGGGGGCGATCGGGGAGCTGTTTTTT. Based on the CDR3 plus reference TRBV19 and TRBJ2-2, the full variable domain is DGGITQSPKYLFRKEGQNVTLSCEQNLNHDAMYWYRQDPGQGLRLIYYSQIVNDFQKGDIAEGYSVSREKKESFPLTVTSAQKNPTAFYLCASSTLGQGAIGELFFGEGSRLTVL.

This clone was seen only a few times. The chain has TRBV24-1 and TRBJ1-1; D unclear. V was cut by 9 bases and J by 3 bases, with 10 bases left in between. There are 12 residues in the CDR3. Germline V gene sequence: CDR1 KGHDR, CDR2 SFDVKD. The DNA for the CDR3 is TGTGCCACCCGATCAGCGGACACTGAAGCTTTCTTT. This gives the protein CATRSADTEAFF.

This chain links TRBV11-2 with TRBJ2-1; 7 bases agree with TRBD2. Trimming took 2 bases from V and 4 from J; bases not matched to a gene: 2. The CDR3 consists of 14 residues. Per germline, CDR1 SGHAT and CDR2 FQNNGV. CDR3 nucleotides: TGTGCCAGCAGCTTACCTAGCGGATACAATGAGCAGTTCTTC. It is translated as CASSLPSGYNEQFF.

The chain joins TRBV28 to TRBJ1-1, with D unresolved. This CDR3 is 14 amino acids long. V was shortened by 5 bases and J by 0 bases, with 10 bases between the two germline ends. Germline CDR1 reads MDHEN; CDR2 reads SYDVKM. The CDR3 DNA follows: TGTGCCAGCAGTCCGAGATGGGTGAACACTGAAGCTTTCTTT. Amino acid sequence: CASSPRWVNTEAFF.

This chain uses TRBV9 with TRBJ2-3, with a tentative D call TRBD1 (5 bases). The germline CDR1 and CDR2 sequences are SGDLS and YYNGEE. The CDR3 runs 15 residues. The V end lost 3 bases, the J end lost 0 bases, and 11 bases lay between the germline ends. Here the CDR3 reads CASSARAASTDTQYF. DNA for the CDR3: TGTGCCAGCAGCGCCAGGGCTGCTAGCACAGATACGCAGTATTTT. Complete variable domain (other parts from reference TRBV9 and TRBJ2-3): DSGVTQTPKHLITATGQRVTLRCSPRSGDLSVYWYQQSLDQGLQFLIQYYNGEERAKGNILERFSAQQFPDLHSELNLSSLELGDSALYFCASSARAASTDTQYFGPGTRLTVL.